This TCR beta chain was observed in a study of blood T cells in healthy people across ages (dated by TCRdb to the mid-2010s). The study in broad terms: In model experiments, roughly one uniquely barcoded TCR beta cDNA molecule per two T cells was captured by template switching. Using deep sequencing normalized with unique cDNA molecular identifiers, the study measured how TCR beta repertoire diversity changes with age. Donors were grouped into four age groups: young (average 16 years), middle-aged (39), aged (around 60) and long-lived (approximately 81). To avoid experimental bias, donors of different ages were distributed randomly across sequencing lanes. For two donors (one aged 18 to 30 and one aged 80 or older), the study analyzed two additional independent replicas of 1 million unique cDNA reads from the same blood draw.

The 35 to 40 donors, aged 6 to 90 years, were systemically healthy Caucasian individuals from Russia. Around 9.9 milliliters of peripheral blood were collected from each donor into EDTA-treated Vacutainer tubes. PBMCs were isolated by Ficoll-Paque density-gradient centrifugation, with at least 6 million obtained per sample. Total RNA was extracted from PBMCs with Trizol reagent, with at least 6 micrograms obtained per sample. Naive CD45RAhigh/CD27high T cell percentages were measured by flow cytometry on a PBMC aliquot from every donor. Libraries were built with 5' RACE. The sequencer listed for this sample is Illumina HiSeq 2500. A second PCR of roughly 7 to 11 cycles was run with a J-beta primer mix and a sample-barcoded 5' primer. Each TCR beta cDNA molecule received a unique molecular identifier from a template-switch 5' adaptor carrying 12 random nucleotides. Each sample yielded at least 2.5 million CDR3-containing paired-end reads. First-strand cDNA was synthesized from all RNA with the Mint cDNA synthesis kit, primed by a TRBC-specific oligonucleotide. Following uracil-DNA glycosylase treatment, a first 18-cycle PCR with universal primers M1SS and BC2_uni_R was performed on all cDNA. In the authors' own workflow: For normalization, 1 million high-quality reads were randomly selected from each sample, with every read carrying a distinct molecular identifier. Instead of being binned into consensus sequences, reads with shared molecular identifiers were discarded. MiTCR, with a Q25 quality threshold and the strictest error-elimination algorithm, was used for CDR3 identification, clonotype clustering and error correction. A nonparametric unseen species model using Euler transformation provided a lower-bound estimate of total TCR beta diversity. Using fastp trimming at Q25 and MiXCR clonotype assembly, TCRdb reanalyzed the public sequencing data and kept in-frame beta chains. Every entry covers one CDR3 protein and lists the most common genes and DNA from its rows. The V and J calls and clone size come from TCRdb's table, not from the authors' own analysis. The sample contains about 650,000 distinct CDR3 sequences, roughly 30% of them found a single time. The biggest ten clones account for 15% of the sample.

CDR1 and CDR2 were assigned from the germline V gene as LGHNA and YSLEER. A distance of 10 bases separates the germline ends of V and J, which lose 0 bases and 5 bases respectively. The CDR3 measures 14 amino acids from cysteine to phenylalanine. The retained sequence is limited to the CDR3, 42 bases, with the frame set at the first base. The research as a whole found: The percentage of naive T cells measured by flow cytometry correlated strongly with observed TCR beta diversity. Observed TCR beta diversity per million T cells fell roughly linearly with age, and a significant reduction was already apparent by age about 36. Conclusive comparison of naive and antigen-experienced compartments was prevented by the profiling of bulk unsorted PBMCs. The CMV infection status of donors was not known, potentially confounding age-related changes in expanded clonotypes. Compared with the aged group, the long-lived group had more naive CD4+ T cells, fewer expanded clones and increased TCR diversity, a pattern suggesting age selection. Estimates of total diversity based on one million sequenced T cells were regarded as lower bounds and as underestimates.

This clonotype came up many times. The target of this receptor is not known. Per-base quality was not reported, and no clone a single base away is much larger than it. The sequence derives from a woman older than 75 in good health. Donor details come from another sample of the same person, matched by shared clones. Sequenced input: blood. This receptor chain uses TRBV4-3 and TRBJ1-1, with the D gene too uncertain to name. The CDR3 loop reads CASSQDVLLTEAFF. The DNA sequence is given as TGCGCCAGCAGCCAAGATGTGTTACTGACTGAAGCTTTCTTT.